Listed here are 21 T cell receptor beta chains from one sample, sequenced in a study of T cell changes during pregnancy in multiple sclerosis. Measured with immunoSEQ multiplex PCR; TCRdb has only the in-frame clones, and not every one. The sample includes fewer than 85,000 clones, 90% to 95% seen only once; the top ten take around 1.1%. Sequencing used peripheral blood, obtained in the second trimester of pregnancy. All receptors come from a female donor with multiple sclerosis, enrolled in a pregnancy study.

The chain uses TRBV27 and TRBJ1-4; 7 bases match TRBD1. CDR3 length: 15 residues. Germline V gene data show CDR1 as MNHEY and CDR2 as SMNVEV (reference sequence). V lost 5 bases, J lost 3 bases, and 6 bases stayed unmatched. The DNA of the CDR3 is TGTGCCAGCAGTCTCCGGGACAGACCTAATGAAAAACTGTTTTTT. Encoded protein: CASSLRDRPNEKLFF.

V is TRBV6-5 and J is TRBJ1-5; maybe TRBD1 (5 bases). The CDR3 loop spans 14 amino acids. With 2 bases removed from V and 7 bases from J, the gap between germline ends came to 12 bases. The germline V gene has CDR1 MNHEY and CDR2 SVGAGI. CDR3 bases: TGTGCCAGCAGTTACGAAGGGGTGTGGCAGCCCCAGCATTTT. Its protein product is CASSYEGVWQPQHF.

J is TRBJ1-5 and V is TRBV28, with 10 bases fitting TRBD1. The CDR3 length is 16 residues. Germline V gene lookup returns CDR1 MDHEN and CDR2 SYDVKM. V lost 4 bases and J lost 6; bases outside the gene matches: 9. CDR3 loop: CASSSPTGGASQPQHF. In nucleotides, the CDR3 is TGTGCCAGCAGTTCCCCGACAGGGGGCGCGAGTCAGCCCCAGCATTTT.

CDR3 region: CASSQEPSGSGELFF. DNA for the CDR3: TGCGCCAGCAGCCAAGAACCTAGCGGGAGCGGGGAGCTGTTTTTT. V is TRBV4-3 and J is TRBJ2-2, with TRBD2 matching 10 bases. Per germline, CDR1 LGHNA and CDR2 YSLEER. Trimming removed 0 bases from V and 7 bases from J; junction bases left unmatched: 2. The CDR3 loop spans 15 amino acids.

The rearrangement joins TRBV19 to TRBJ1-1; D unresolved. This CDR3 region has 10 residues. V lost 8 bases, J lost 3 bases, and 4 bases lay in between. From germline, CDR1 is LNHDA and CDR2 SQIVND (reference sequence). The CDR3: CASGYTEAFF. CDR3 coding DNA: TGTGCCAGTGGCTACACTGAAGCTTTCTTT.

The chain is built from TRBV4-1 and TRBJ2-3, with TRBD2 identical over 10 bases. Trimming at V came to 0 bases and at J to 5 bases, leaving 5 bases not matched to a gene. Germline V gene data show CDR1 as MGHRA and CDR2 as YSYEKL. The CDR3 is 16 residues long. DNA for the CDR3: TGCGCCAGCAGCCAAGATAGCGGGAGGCAGGGAGATACGCAGTATTTT. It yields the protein CASSQDSGRQGDTQYF.

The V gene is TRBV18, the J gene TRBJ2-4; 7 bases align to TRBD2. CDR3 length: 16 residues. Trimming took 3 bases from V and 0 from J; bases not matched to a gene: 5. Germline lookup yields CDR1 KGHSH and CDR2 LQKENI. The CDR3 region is CASSPWGGIAKNIQYF. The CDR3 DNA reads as TGTGCCAGCTCACCGTGGGGAGGGATAGCCAAAAACATTCAGTACTTC.

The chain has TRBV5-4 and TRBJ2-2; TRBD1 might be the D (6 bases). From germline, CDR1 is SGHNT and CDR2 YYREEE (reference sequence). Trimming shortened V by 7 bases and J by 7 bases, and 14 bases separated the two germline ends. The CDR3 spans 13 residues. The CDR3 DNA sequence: TGTGCCAGCCGGCAGGGGTGGAACGGGGAGCTGTTTTTT. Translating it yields CASRQGWNGELFF. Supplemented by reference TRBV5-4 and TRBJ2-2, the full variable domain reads ETGVTQSPTHLIKTRGQQVTLRCSSQSGHNTVSWYQQALGQGPQFIFQYYREEENGRGNFPPRFSGLQFPNYSSELNVNALELDDSALYLCASRQGWNGELFFGEGSRLTVL.

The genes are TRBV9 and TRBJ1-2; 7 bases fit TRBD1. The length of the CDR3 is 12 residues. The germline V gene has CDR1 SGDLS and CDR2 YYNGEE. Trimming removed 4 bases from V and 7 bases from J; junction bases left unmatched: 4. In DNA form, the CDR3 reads TGTGCCAGCAGCATGACAGGGCCTGGCTACACCTTC. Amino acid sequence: CASSMTGPGYTF.

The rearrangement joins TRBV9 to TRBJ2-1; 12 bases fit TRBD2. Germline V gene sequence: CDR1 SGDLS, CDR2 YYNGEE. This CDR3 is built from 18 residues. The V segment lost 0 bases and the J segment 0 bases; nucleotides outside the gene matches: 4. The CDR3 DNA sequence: TGTGCCAGCAGCGTAGGACTAGCGGGAGCCAGCTCCTACAATGAGCAGTTCTTC. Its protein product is CASSVGLAGASSYNEQFF.

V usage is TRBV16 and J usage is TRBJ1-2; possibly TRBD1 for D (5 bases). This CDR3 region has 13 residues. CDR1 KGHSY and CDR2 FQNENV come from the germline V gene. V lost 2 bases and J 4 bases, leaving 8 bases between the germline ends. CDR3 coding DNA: TGTGCCAGCAGCCAAGACAGTTCCTATGGCTACACCTTC. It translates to CASSQDSSYGYTF.

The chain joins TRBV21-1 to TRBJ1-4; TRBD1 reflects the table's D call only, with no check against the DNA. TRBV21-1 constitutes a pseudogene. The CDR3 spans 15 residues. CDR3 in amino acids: CASRDRGATNEKLFF. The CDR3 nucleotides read TGTGCCAGCAGGGACAGAGGTGCAACTAATGAAAAACTGTTTTTT.

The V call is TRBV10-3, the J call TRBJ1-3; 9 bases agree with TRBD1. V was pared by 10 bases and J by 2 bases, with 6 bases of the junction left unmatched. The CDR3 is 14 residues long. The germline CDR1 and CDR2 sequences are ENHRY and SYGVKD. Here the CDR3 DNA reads TGTGCCAACTCCCGACAGGGGGCTGGAAACACCATATATTTT. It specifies CANSRQGAGNTIYF.

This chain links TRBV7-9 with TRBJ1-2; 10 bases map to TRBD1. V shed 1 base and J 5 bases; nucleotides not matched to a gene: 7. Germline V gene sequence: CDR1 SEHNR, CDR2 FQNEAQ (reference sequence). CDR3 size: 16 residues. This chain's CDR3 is CASSLGTGQGKYGYTF. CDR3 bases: TGTGCCAGCAGCTTAGGGACGGGACAGGGGAAATATGGCTACACCTTC.

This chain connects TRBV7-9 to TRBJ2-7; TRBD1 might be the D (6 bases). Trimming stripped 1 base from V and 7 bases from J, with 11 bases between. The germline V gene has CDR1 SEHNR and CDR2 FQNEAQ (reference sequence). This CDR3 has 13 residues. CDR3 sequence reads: CASSLGTGREQYF. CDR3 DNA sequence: TGTGCCAGCAGCTTAGGCACAGGGCGAGAGCAGTACTTC.

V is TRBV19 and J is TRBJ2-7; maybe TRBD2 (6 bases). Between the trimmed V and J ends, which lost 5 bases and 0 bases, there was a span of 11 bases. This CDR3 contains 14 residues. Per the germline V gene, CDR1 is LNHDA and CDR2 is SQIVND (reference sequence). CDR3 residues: CASSPHGSSYEQYF. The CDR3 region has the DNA TGTGCCAGTAGTCCTCACGGGAGCTCCTACGAGCAGTACTTC. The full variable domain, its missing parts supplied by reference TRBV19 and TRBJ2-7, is DGGITQSPKYLFRKEGQNVTLSCEQNLNHDAMYWYRQDPGQGLRLIYYSQIVNDFQKGDIAEGYSVSREKKESFPLTVTSAQKNPTAFYLCASSPHGSSYEQYFGPGTRLTVT.

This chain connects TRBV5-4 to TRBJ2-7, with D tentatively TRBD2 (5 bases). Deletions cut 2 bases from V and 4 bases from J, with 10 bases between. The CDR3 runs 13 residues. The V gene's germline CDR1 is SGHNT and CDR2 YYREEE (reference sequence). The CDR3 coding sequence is TGTGCCAGCAGCTTTTACCGGACTTACGAGCAGTACTTC. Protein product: CASSFYRTYEQYF.

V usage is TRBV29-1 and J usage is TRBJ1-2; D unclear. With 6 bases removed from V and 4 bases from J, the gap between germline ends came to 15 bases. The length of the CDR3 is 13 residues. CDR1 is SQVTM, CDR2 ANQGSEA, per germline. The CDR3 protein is CSVGKSRSYGYTF. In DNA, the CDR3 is TGCAGCGTAGGCAAGAGCCGGAGCTATGGCTACACCTTC.

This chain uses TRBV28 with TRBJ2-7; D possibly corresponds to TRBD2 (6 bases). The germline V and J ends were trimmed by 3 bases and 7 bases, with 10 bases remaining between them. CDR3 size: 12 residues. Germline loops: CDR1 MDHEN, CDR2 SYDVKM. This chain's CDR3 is CASSLWRGEQYF. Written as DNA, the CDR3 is TGTGCCAGCAGTTTGTGGAGGGGAGAGCAGTACTTC.

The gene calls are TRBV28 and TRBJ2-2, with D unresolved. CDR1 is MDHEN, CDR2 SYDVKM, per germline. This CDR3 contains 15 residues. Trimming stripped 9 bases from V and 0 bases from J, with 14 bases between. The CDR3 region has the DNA TGTGCCAGTCGAGCGAGCTTCCCGAACACCGGGGAGCTGTTTTTT. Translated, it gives CASRASFPNTGELFF.

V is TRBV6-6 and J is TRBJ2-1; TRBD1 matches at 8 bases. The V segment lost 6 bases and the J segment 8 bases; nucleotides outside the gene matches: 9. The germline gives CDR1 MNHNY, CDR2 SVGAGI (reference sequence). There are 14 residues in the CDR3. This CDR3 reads CASRNRGAQDEQFF. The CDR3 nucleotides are TGTGCCAGCAGAAACAGGGGGGCGCAGGATGAGCAGTTCTTC.